The 25 T cell receptor beta chains in this list originate from one sample, sequenced in a study of OX40 agonist ivuxolimab in advanced cancers. Receptor libraries were prepared by the immunoSEQ multiplex PCR assay. Imported from immuneACCESS, the table was reduced by TCRdb to in-frame sequences with V and J called. These copies leave out some clones; in studies compared against another copy, an unresolved V gene accounts for under half, and the cause of the remainder is not known. The sample table shows tens of thousands of clones, and about 92% are seen once. The ten largest clonotypes hold roughly an eighth of the sample. The sequenced sample was CD4+ or CD8+ T cells sorted from blood, obtained in a trial of the OX40 agonist ivuxolimab. Receptors were obtained from an adult with an advanced solid tumor such as melanoma, head and neck, liver or kidney cancer.

The J gene is TRBJ1-2, the V gene TRBV5-3; D possibly corresponds to TRBD1 (6 bases). TRBV5-3 belongs to the ORF category, with a function that is uncertain. V was pared by 4 bases and J by 0 bases, with 19 bases between. The CDR3 length is 17 residues. CDR3 in amino acids: CARSIRPGHPSNYGYTF. The DNA of the CDR3 is TGTGCCAGAAGCATCCGCCCGGGACACCCATCTAACTATGGCTACACCTTC.

V is TRBV5-4 and J is TRBJ2-7, with D possibly being TRBD2 (5 bases). This CDR3 contains 15 residues. Germline assignment: CDR1 SGHNT and CDR2 YYREEE (reference sequence). Trimming took 5 bases from V and 0 from J, leaving 15 bases between them. The CDR3 is CASSPTSAYSYEQYF. The CDR3 bases are TGTGCCAGCAGTCCAACTAGTGCTTACTCCTACGAGCAGTACTTC.

The chain employs TRBV2 and TRBJ2-7; D gene unclear. The ends were cut back, 2 bases at V and 3 bases at J, with 11 bases in the middle. Per the germline V gene, CDR1 is SNHLY and CDR2 is FYNNEI. CDR3 length: 14 amino acids. DNA of the CDR3: TGTGCCAGCAGTGAACAGGCCAGAAGCTACGAGCAGTACTTC. Protein: CASSEQARSYEQYF.

The chain is built from TRBV6-1 and TRBJ1-2; 8 nucleotides agree with TRBD1. V dropped 3 bases and J dropped 6; count of bases not matched to a gene: 9. The CDR3 contains 15 residues. Germline V gene lookup returns CDR1 MNHNS and CDR2 SASEGT. The CDR3 DNA reads as TGTGCCAGCAGTGATGGGCCCAGGGGGCACAATGGCTACACCTTC. It encodes CASSDGPRGHNGYTF.

This clone was detected only once. The rearrangement uses TRBV9 and TRBJ2-7; the D is unclear. Germline V gene sequence: CDR1 SGDLS, CDR2 YYNGEE. CDR3 size: 14 residues. The ends were cut back, 4 bases at V and 2 bases at J, with 13 bases in the middle. This chain's CDR3 is CASSPPGAAYEQYF. Written as DNA, the CDR3 is TGTGCCAGCAGCCCCCCCGGCGCTGCCTACGAGCAGTACTTC.

The V gene is TRBV27, the J gene TRBJ1-2, with a possible D match to TRBD1 (6 bases). CDR1 is MNHEY, CDR2 SMNVEV, per germline (reference sequence). V shed 0 bases and J shed 6 bases, with 14 bases lying between them. The CDR3 is 15 amino acids. In DNA, the CDR3 is TGTGCCAGCAGTTTATCGATCAACAGGGAGGATGGCTACACCTTC. Its translation is CASSLSINREDGYTF.

CDR3 DNA sequence: TGCGCCAGCAGTGCCGGGCCAGGTGGGGGCTACACCTTC. Its translation: CASSAGPGGGYTF. The rearrangement joins TRBV4-1 to TRBJ1-2; D remains ambiguous. The germline V and J ends were trimmed by 6 bases and 8 bases, with 16 bases remaining between them. The CDR3 runs to 13 residues. Looked up from germline, CDR1 is MGHRA and CDR2 is YSYEKL.

The chain carries TRBV19 and TRBJ1-1; 8 nucleotides align to TRBD1. After removal of 3 bases from V and 7 bases from J, the junction contained 4 bases not matched to a gene. The CDR3 is 13 amino acids. The germline V gene encodes CDR1 LNHDA and CDR2 SQIVND (reference sequence). CDR3 nucleotide sequence: TGTGCCAGTAGTATGACAGGGGTTGATGAAGCTTTCTTT. This codes for CASSMTGVDEAFF.

The genes are TRBV28 and TRBJ1-5; 8 bases map to TRBD1. The CDR3 totals 17 residues. CDR1 is MDHEN and CDR2 is SYDVKM in the germline V gene. With V trimmed by 2 bases and J by 5 bases, 11 bases remained unmatched. The CDR3: CASSLIGRGLDDQPQHF. In DNA, the CDR3 is TGTGCCAGCAGTTTAATCGGCAGGGGGCTTGACGATCAGCCCCAGCATTTT. The full variable domain, with the rest looked up from reference TRBV28 and TRBJ1-5, is DVKVTQSSRYLVKRTGEKVFLECVQDMDHENMFWYRQDPGLGLRLIYFSYDVKMKEKGDIPEGYSVSREKKERFSLILESASTNQTSMYLCASSLIGRGLDDQPQHFGDGTRLSIL.

This clone occurred once. The chain is built from TRBV27 and TRBJ1-2, with D unclear. Germline V CDR1 and CDR2: MNHEY, SMNVEV (reference sequence). V shed 0 bases and J shed 0 bases, with 2 bases lying between them. The CDR3 spans 13 residues. CDR3 sequence (DNA): TGTGCCAGCAGTTTATCGGCTAACTATGGCTACACCTTC. It specifies CASSLSANYGYTF.

V usage is TRBV7-2 and J usage is TRBJ2-7; tentatively, D is TRBD1 (6 bases). The CDR3 runs to 13 residues. The ends were cut back, 3 bases at V and 2 bases at J, with 8 bases in the middle. Looked up from germline, CDR1 is SGHTA and CDR2 is FQGNSA. The CDR3 is CASSFEGAYEQYF. CDR3 in DNA: TGTGCCAGCAGCTTCGAGGGGGCCTACGAGCAGTACTTC.

The chain combines TRBV4-1 with TRBJ1-1; possible D gene TRBD1, 5 bases. The germline V and J ends were trimmed by 1 base and 1 base, with 13 bases remaining between them. Germline-derived CDR1 and CDR2 are MGHRA and YSYEKL. The CDR3 runs to 16 residues. The CDR3 loop is CASSQVRGDGNTEAFF. The CDR3 DNA follows: TGCGCCAGCAGCCAAGTTCGGGGGGATGGGAACACTGAAGCTTTCTTT.

The chain carries TRBV7-8 and TRBJ2-5; D unresolved. This CDR3 spans 17 amino acids. With 1 base removed from V and 0 bases from J, the gap between germline ends came to 15 bases. The V gene's germline CDR1 is SGHVS and CDR2 FQNEAQ. CDR3: CASSLGISAGYQETQYF. The CDR3 region has the DNA TGTGCCAGCAGCTTAGGTATTTCGGCCGGTTACCAAGAGACCCAGTACTTC. The variable domain in full, completed from reference TRBV7-8 and TRBJ2-5, reads GAGVSQSPRYKVAKRGQDVALRCDPISGHVSLFWYQQALGQGPEFLTYFQNEAQLDKSGLPSDRFFAERPEGSVSTLKIQRTQQEDSAVYLCASSLGISAGYQETQYFGPGTRLLVL.

The V and J genes are TRBV7-9 and TRBJ1-1; no firm D call. V gave up 5 bases and J gave up 5 bases, with 15 bases separating them. Germline V gene sequence: CDR1 SEHNR, CDR2 FQNEAQ (reference sequence). The CDR3 runs to 14 residues. The CDR3 region is CASSLEGLWTEAFF. The DNA of the CDR3 is TGTGCCAGCAGCCTGGAGGGTTTGTGGACTGAAGCTTTCTTT.

The V call is TRBV5-4, the J call TRBJ2-1, with D perhaps matching TRBD1 or TRBD2 (6 bases each). The CDR3 length is 15 residues. Trimming removed 4 bases from V and 6 bases from J, with 17 bases in between. Per the germline V gene, CDR1 is SGHNT and CDR2 is YYREEE (reference sequence). The CDR3 spells CASSGGTSPGNEQFF. The CDR3, as DNA: TGTGCCAGCAGCGGAGGGACATCCCCTGGCAATGAGCAGTTCTTC.

V gene TRBV4-3 combines with J gene TRBJ2-2; the D gene could be TRBD1 or TRBD2 (6 bases each). The CDR3 loop spans 17 amino acids. The ends were cut back, 2 bases at V and 3 bases at J, with 16 bases in the middle. From germline, CDR1 is LGHNA and CDR2 YSLEER. CDR3 sequence reads: CASSQSGGGQDTGELFF. The DNA of the CDR3 is TGCGCCAGCAGCCAAAGCGGTGGGGGGCAGGACACCGGGGAGCTGTTTTTT.

This chain joins TRBV14 and TRBJ2-7, with 10 nucleotides matching TRBD1. This CDR3 comprises 17 residues. J gave up 5 bases and V 6 bases, and 16 bases lay outside the gene matches. Germline V lookup: CDR1 SGHDN, CDR2 FVKESK. The CDR3 spells CASSPGRLWDRGHEQYF. The CDR3 DNA reads TGTGCCAGCAGTCCCGGGAGGTTGTGGGACAGGGGCCACGAGCAGTACTTC.

The chain uses TRBV18 and TRBJ2-1; D possibly matches TRBD1 or TRBD2 (5 bases each). The V and J ends lost 3 bases and 4 bases respectively, with 13 bases between them. Germline V CDR1 and CDR2: KGHSH, LQKENI. The CDR3 runs to 15 residues. The CDR3 sequence: CASSPGTHPYNEQFF. CDR3 in DNA: TGTGCCAGCTCACCGGGGACCCACCCGTACAATGAGCAGTTCTTC.

The chain links TRBV2 to TRBJ1-5; possible D gene TRBD1, 5 bases. The CDR3 spans 16 residues. V gave up 1 base and J gave up 4 bases, with 14 bases separating them. In germline, CDR1 is SNHLY, CDR2 FYNNEI. The DNA for the CDR3 is TGTGCCAGCAGTGAAGATGGGGGGGGTATTAATCAGCCCCAGCATTTT. This gives the protein CASSEDGGGINQPQHF.

This rearrangement joins TRBV19 to TRBJ2-1; D not resolved. V dropped 6 bases and J dropped 4 bases, with 7 bases sitting between them. CDR3 size: 12 residues. Looked up from germline, CDR1 is LNHDA and CDR2 is SQIVND (reference sequence). The CDR3 DNA follows: TGTGCCAGTAGCGCCACGTACAATGAGCAGTTCTTC. It encodes CASSATYNEQFF.

A few counts support this clone. The chain carries TRBV27 and TRBJ1-2; TRBD1 aligns across 12 bases. V gave up 5 bases and J gave up 8 bases; unmatched junction bases: 6. Germline V gives CDR1 MNHEY, CDR2 SMNVEV (reference sequence). The CDR3 runs 14 residues. This chain's CDR3 is CASSPGTGGAGYTF. CDR3 sequence (DNA): TGTGCCAGCAGTCCCGGGACAGGGGGCGCGGGCTACACCTTC.

This chain joins TRBV7-3 and TRBJ2-3; 13 nucleotides agree with TRBD2. J lost 6 bases, V lost 2 bases, and 8 bases had no gene match. The CDR3 has 17 amino acids. The germline CDR1 and CDR2 sequences are SGHTA and FQGTGA. CDR3 DNA sequence: TGTGCCAGCAGCTTAGCTACCGGGACTAGCGGGACTGATACGCAGTATTTT. It specifies CASSLATGTSGTDTQYF. Combining the CDR3 with reference TRBV7-3 and TRBJ2-3 gives the whole variable domain GAGVSQTPSNKVTEKGKYVELRCDPISGHTALYWYRQSLGQGPEFLIYFQGTGAADDSGLPNDRFFAVRPEGSVSTLKIQRTERGDSAVYLCASSLATGTSGTDTQYFGPGTRLTVL.

The rearrangement links TRBV15 to TRBJ2-7; no reliable D call. Germline CDR1 reads LNHNV; CDR2 reads YYDKDF (reference sequence). The ends were cut back, 0 bases at V and 5 bases at J, with 8 bases in the middle. The CDR3 length is 13 residues. In nucleotides, the CDR3 is TGTGCCACCAGCAGAGAAACCCGTAACGAGCAGTACTTC. This sequence encodes CATSRETRNEQYF.

The chain carries TRBV4-3 and TRBJ2-1; 7 positions agree with TRBD1. The trim removed 4 bases at V and 6 bases at J, leaving 6 bases unmatched. Germline-derived CDR1 and CDR2 are LGHNA and YSLEER. The CDR3 is 14 amino acids. CDR3 residues: CASSPLGGLNEQFF. The CDR3 region has the DNA TGCGCCAGCAGCCCCCTAGGGGGCCTCAATGAGCAGTTCTTC.

This clone came up a few times. The chain carries TRBV9 and TRBJ1-1; D not certain. Germline CDR1 is SGDLS and CDR2 is YYNGEE. CDR3 size: 13 residues. Trimming cost V 0 bases and J 3 bases, with 6 bases left between them. CDR3 sequence reads: CASSVGMHTEAFF. As DNA, the CDR3 is TGTGCCAGCAGCGTAGGAATGCACACTGAAGCTTTCTTT. The variable domain in full, with the rest retrieved from reference TRBV9 and TRBJ1-1, is DSGVTQTPKHLITATGQRVTLRCSPRSGDLSVYWYQQSLDQGLQFLIQYYNGEERAKGNILERFSAQQFPDLHSELNLSSLELGDSALYFCASSVGMHTEAFFGQGTRLTVV.